These T cell receptor beta chains were read from a single sample in a study of response to subunit inactivated influenza vaccine. TCRdb passed the RT-PCR reads through MiXCR, listing each CDR3 protein once. The repertoire holds 800,000 to 1,000,000 distinct CDR3 sequences, with 21% as singletons. Here the sequenced sample was PBMCs from blood, taken 4 to 6 days after vaccination. These TCRs come from a man aged 45-65 years who received an inactivated influenza vaccine. The CDR3 runs from the conserved cysteine through the conserved F or W. The order of the fields is V gene, J gene, CDR3 length, CDR3 protein.

TRBV5-1	TRBJ2-1	12	CVSSCTVTEQFF
TRBV19	TRBJ1-5	13	CASSMWVDQPQHF
TRBV27	TRBJ2-1	16	CASSYGGVALYNEQFF
TRBV20-1	TRBJ2-1	16	CSAPETGSKTYNEQFF
TRBV18	TRBJ2-7	13	CASSDNNGYEQYF
TRBV5-1	TRBJ1-2	16	CASSLTMGGLAYGYTF
TRBV20-1	TRBJ2-5	17	CSARDGRGLSSKETQYF
TRBV12-3/TRBV12-4	TRBJ2-7	13	CASSSTSIGEQYF
TRBV28	TRBJ2-1	16	CASSPGWSPGSNEQFF
TRBV6-1	TRBJ1-2	14	CASTYRTGNYGYTF
TRBV29-1	TRBJ1-2	8	CSADGYTF
TRBV12-3/TRBV12-4	TRBJ2-3	13	CAGRGGSTDTQYF
TRBV4-2	TRBJ2-3	18	CASSQGLMAGGGTDTQYF
TRBV7-9	TRBJ2-7	15	CASSLDPAGVGKQYF
TRBV10-3	TRBJ2-7	13	CAISPTGYYEQYF
TRBV12-3/TRBV12-4	TRBJ2-1	16	CASSLARGGYYNEQFF
TRBV4-3	TRBJ2-7	18	CASSQDHGLAGGSYEQYF
TRBV6-2/TRBV6-3	TRBJ2-6	16	CASSYRHRSGANVLTF
TRBV10-3	TRBJ2-7	15	CAISEGDSVAYEQYF
TRBV7-9	TRBJ1-2	15	CASSPYLGGSYGYTF
TRBV20-1	TRBJ2-7	16	CSARTLAGGTPYEQYF
TRBV7-8	TRBJ1-4	17	CASSKNRGRGTNEKLFF
TRBV5-1	TRBJ1-1	15	CASSLAWGSSTEAFF
TRBV7-2	TRBJ1-1	14	CASSLVEGTTEAFF
TRBV4-1	TRBJ2-1	14	CASRGTSRIDEQFF
TRBV2	TRBJ1-6	13	CASRTVFDSPLHF
TRBV7-2	TRBJ1-5	13	CASSVQGVQPQHF
TRBV4-1	TRBJ2-7	16	CASSPVAGGSHYEQYF
TRBV6-5	TRBJ2-1	15	CASSLPGSSYNEQFF
TRBV20-1	TRBJ2-5	16	CSARSASGGVAETQYF
TRBV10-3	TRBJ1-5	15	CATTADRNGNQPQHF
TRBV12-3/TRBV12-4	TRBJ1-5	12	CASSQSNQPQHF
TRBV7-9	TRBJ2-5	16	CASSLDLTGSGETQYF
TRBV7-9	TRBJ2-1	16	CASSSAGYTDYNEQFF
TRBV4-2	TRBJ2-7	15	CASSPAGGRLGEQYF
TRBV12-3/TRBV12-4	TRBJ2-2	15	CASSFGTGFTGELFF
TRBV6-5	TRBJ1-2	16	CASSYSSGGFNYGYTF
TRBV5-1	TRBJ2-5	17	CASSLGTAEGAGETQYF
TRBV28	TRBJ2-1	15	CASSLLTDSYNEQFF
TRBV7-2	TRBJ2-7	15	CASSLGGLSSYEQYF
TRBV6-2/TRBV6-3	TRBJ1-1	13	CASRRQPNTEAFF
TRBV7-9	TRBJ2-1	14	CASSLATKGNEQFF
TRBV5-6	TRBJ2-7	15	CASSLGEPALHEQYF
TRBV6-5	TRBJ2-3	17	CASSYLQRAKRADTQYF
TRBV20-1	TRBJ2-3	14	CSVQTSGEKGTQYF
TRBV11-2	TRBJ2-7	13	CASSRQGHYEQYF
TRBV7-2	TRBJ1-1	17	CASSSGSRVFVNTEAFF
TRBV11-2	TRBJ1-2	17	CASSSQGLVGLDYGYTF
TRBV5-1	TRBJ1-1	13	CASSHREGAEAFF
TRBV28	TRBJ2-1	16	CASRGNQGARSNEQFF
TRBV9	TRBJ2-7	15	CASSVGAGAGNEQYF
TRBV6-2/TRBV6-3	TRBJ2-1	13	CASSYGTRGEQFF
TRBV29-1	TRBJ2-1	11	CSVGGGNEQFF
TRBV20-1	TRBJ1-5	15	CSASRLSKGNQPQHF
TRBV9	TRBJ2-1	15	CASSGAERGENEQFF
TRBV6-2/TRBV6-3	TRBJ2-2	15	CASSLLLGVAGELFF
TRBV20-1	TRBJ2-1	15	CSARDAGTFYNEQFF
TRBV20-1	TRBJ2-7	14	CSARAEVVGVEQYF
TRBV5-1	TRBJ2-7	14	CASSSTIKGYEQYF
TRBV7-8	TRBJ2-1	18	CASSLGWTSGRANSEQFF